This paragraph covers one T cell receptor (beta chain) sequence. The data originate from a study of blood T cell repertoires in COVID-19. Study-level information: Sites across the United States, Italy and Spain contributed samples from acute and convalescent COVID-19.

In the authors' methods: Amplifying reference gene primers gave estimates of nucleated cell counts. Only in-frame clones appear in the TCRdb table, and some are missing; sequencing was by immunoSEQ multiplex PCR. V and J calls and clone size are as listed in that table; D and trimming were resolved from the DNA. The sample has around 450,000 clones, approximately 90% seen once. The V end lost 0 bases, the J end lost 9 bases, and 18 bases lay between the germline ends. The CDR3 spans 17 residues. Germline V gives CDR1 SGHVS, CDR2 FNYEAQ. The sequence was obtained from a woman under 40 with acute or convalescent COVID-19. The chain links TRBV7-6 to TRBJ1-6; a weak D match, TRBD1 (5 bases). Source material: peripheral blood. CDR3 protein: CASSLAPDYTGGSPLHF. The CDR3 DNA reads as TGTGCCAGCAGCTTAGCGCCTGACTATACGGGGGGTTCACCCCTCCACTTT.